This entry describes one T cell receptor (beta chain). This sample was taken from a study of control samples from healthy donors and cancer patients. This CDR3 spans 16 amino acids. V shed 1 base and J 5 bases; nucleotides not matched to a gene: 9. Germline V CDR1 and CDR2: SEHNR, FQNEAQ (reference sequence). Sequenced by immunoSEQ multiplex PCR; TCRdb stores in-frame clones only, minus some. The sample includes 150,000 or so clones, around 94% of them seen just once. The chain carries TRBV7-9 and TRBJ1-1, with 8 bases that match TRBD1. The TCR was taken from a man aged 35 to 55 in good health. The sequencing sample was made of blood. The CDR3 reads CASSLGTGFGSTEAFF. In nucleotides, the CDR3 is TGTGCCAGCAGCTTAGGGACAGGGTTTGGATCGACTGAAGCTTTCTTT.